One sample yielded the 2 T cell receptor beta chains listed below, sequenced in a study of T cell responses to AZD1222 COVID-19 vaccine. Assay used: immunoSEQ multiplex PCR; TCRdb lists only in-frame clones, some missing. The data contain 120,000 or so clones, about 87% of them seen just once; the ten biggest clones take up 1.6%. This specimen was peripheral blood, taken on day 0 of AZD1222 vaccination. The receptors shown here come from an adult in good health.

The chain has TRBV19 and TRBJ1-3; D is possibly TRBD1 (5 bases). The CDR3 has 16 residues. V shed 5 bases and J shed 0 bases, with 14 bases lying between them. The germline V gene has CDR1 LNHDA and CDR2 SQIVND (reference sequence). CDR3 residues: CASSLGDRSSGNTIYF. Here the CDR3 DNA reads TGTGCCAGTAGTTTAGGGGACCGGAGCTCTGGAAACACCATATATTTT. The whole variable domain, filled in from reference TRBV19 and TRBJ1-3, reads DGGITQSPKYLFRKEGQNVTLSCEQNLNHDAMYWYRQDPGQGLRLIYYSQIVNDFQKGDIAEGYSVSREKKESFPLTVTSAQKNPTAFYLCASSLGDRSSGNTIYFGEGSWLTVV.

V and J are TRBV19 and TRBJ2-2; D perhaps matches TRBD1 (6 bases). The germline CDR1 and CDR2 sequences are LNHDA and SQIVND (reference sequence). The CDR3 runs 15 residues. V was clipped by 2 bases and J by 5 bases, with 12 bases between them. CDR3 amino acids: CASSITGRDTGELFF. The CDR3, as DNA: TGTGCCAGTAGTATAACAGGGCGCGATACCGGGGAGCTGTTTTTT.